The 14 T cell receptor beta chains below come from one sample, sequenced in a study of siplizumab effects on memory and regulatory T cells. Generated by immunoSEQ multiplex PCR, the TCRdb table keeps only in-frame clones and is missing some. Of 100,000 or so clones listed, 85% to 95% are singletons. The sequencing sample was made of CD4+ T cells sorted from blood. These TCRs come from a human donor in good health.

V gene TRBV7-3 combines with J gene TRBJ1-1; 7 nucleotides align to TRBD1. This CDR3 has 15 amino acids. Germline V CDR1 and CDR2: SGHTA, FQGTGA. The V gene end was trimmed by 5 bases and the J gene end by 6 bases; junction bases not matched to a gene: 12. The DNA of the CDR3 is TGTGCCAGCAGCGGGGCGACAGGGAGACGCGCTGAAGCTTTCTTT. It encodes CASSGATGRRAEAFF.

In this sample, this clone turned up a few times. This chain connects TRBV6-4 to TRBJ1-1; 7 nucleotides match TRBD1. The germline V gene encodes CDR1 MRHNA and CDR2 SNTAGT. Losses at the gene ends were 6 bases for V and 0 bases for J; bases not matched to a gene: 7. This CDR3 is 15 amino acids long. The CDR3 protein is CASRKTGFMNTEAFF. The CDR3 nucleotides read TGTGCCAGCAGAAAGACAGGGTTTATGAACACTGAAGCTTTCTTT.

The chain combines TRBV5-6 with TRBJ1-1, with a tentative D call TRBD1 (6 bases). The CDR3 length is 12 residues. Germline assignment: CDR1 SGHDT and CDR2 YYEEEE. The germline V and J ends were trimmed by 4 bases and 9 bases, with 13 bases remaining between them. The CDR3 coding sequence is TGTGCCAGCAGCCGCGTACAGGGCAAAGCTTTCTTT. Translated, it gives CASSRVQGKAFF.

J is TRBJ1-4 and V is TRBV6-5; TRBD1 agrees at 7 bases. The CDR3 is made up of 14 amino acids. In germline, CDR1 is MNHEY, CDR2 SVGAGI. With V trimmed by 6 bases and J by 5 bases, 6 bases remained unmatched. CDR3 sequence: CASRPGTENEKLFF. In DNA, the CDR3 is TGTGCCAGCAGGCCCGGGACAGAGAATGAAAAACTGTTTTTT.

The gene calls are TRBV6-1 and TRBJ1-1; 7 bases align to TRBD1. The CDR3 totals 15 residues. CDR1 MNHNS and CDR2 SASEGT come from the germline V gene. The trim removed 6 bases at V and 3 bases at J, leaving 10 bases unmatched. CDR3 bases: TGTGCCAGCAGAAGACAGGGCTTCACGGACACTGAAGCTTTCTTT. Its translation: CASRRQGFTDTEAFF.

The V call is TRBV5-5, the J call TRBJ1-5; possibly TRBD1 for D (5 bases). Trimming took 2 bases from V and 4 from J, leaving 7 bases between them. The CDR3 spans 13 residues. Germline V gene data show CDR1 as SGHKS and CDR2 as YYEKEE (reference sequence). As DNA, the CDR3 is TGTGCCAGCAGCTTAGGGGTGAATCAGCCCCAGCATTTT. Protein: CASSLGVNQPQHF.

DNA for the CDR3: TGTGCCAGCAGCGCCTCCAAGGGGTTAGCGGGAGGGGCGACAGATACGCAGTATTTT. It is translated as CASSASKGLAGGATDTQYF. The V call is TRBV11-3, the J call TRBJ2-3; 11 nucleotides align to TRBD2. V trimming: 5 bases; J trimming: 3 bases; junction bases outside the gene matches: 16. The length of the CDR3 is 19 residues. Germline assignment: CDR1 SGHNT and CDR2 YENEEA.

The gene calls are TRBV6-7 and TRBJ2-3; D is uncertain. TRBV6-7 is marked as an open reading frame, function uncertain. With 5 bases removed from V and 2 bases from J, the gap between germline ends came to 14 bases. The CDR3 contains 15 residues. The CDR3, as DNA: TGTGCCAGCAGTCTACGGGTCCCTTACACAGATACGCAGTATTTT. Its protein product is CASSLRVPYTDTQYF.

This clone was detected only once. The chain combines TRBV30 with TRBJ1-4; maybe TRBD1 (5 bases). V was pared by 2 bases and J by 2 bases, with 15 bases between. The V gene's germline CDR1 is GTSNPN and CDR2 SVGIG (reference sequence). The CDR3 runs to 16 residues. CDR3 DNA sequence: TGTGCCTGGAGTAGGTGGGTTGGGGCGACTAATGAAAAACTGTTTTTT. This gives the protein CAWSRWVGATNEKLFF.

The V gene is TRBV18, the J gene TRBJ2-7; the D is unclear. V was clipped by 1 base and J by 3 bases, with 7 bases between them. The V gene's germline CDR1 is KGHSH and CDR2 LQKENI. This CDR3 region has 13 residues. CDR3 nucleotides: TGTGCCAGCTCACCACGGCCCGTCTACGAGCAGTACTTC. It is translated as CASSPRPVYEQYF.

The gene calls are TRBV30 and TRBJ2-5, with D maybe TRBD1 (6 bases). The germline V gene encodes CDR1 GTSNPN and CDR2 SVGIG (reference sequence). The length of the CDR3 is 14 residues. V gave up 1 base and J gave up 5 bases, with 14 bases separating them. In DNA form, the CDR3 reads TGTGCCTGGAGTGCCCCAGGGGCGGTGGAGACCCAGTACTTC. Protein product: CAWSAPGAVETQYF.

This chain uses TRBV2 with TRBJ1-5; maybe TRBD1 (5 bases). Germline assignment: CDR1 SNHLY and CDR2 FYNNEI. The germline V and J ends were trimmed by 3 bases and 5 bases, with 11 bases remaining between them. CDR3 length: 14 amino acids. The chain's CDR3 is CASSDGARHQPQHF. CDR3 sequence (DNA): TGTGCCAGCAGTGATGGGGCGCGGCATCAGCCCCAGCATTTT.

The rearrangement uses TRBV7-2 and TRBJ1-5, with D hard to call. Trimming took off 2 bases at V and 4 bases at J, with 9 bases between the two ends. The germline V gene has CDR1 SGHTA and CDR2 FQGNSA. The CDR3 contains 14 residues. CDR3 in amino acids: CASSLSPDNQPQHF. The CDR3 nucleotides read TGTGCCAGCAGCTTAAGTCCGGATAATCAGCCCCAGCATTTT.

The chain recombines TRBV5-1 with TRBJ1-4, with D possibly being TRBD1 (5 bases). CDR3 length: 15 residues. Trimming removed 7 bases from V and 0 bases from J, with 13 bases in between. Germline values: CDR1 SGHRS, CDR2 YFSETQ. In nucleotides, the CDR3 is TGCGCCAGCGGCCGGGACCGTGCAACTAATGAAAAACTGTTTTTT. This translates into CASGRDRATNEKLFF.